The rows below give T cell receptor beta chains drawn from one sample of a study of cytomegalovirus exposure and HLA in healthy donors. Assay: immunoSEQ multiplex PCR; the TCRdb copy retains only in-frame clones and omits some. The sample lists over 100,000 clones, roughly 60% occurring once. Sequenced: PBMCs. The origin of the receptors is a human donor in good health. Both conserved end residues are part of each CDR3. The order of the fields is D gene, J gene, clone size, V gene, CDR3 DNA, CDR3 protein. D genes are given only for firm matches. Clone sizes are given selectively: once, few, many, or a class where the clone is expanded.

d_gene: NA; j_gene: TRBJ1-5; abundance: NA; v_gene: TRBV27; CDR3nt: TGTGCCAGCAGCCCGGTTGGTAGCAATCAGCCCCAGCATTTT; CDR3aa: CASSPVGSNQPQHF
d_gene: TRBD2; j_gene: TRBJ2-7; abundance: NA; v_gene: TRBV5-4; CDR3nt: TGTGCCAGCAGCCCCTCTAGCGGGAGAGGTTACGAGCAGTACTTC; CDR3aa: CASSPSSGRGYEQYF
d_gene: NA; j_gene: TRBJ2-5; abundance: NA; v_gene: TRBV20-1; CDR3nt: TGCAGTGCTCGCAGGGGAGAGACCCAGTACTTC; CDR3aa: CSARRGETQYF
d_gene: NA; j_gene: TRBJ1-1; abundance: NA; v_gene: TRBV9; CDR3nt: TGTGCCAGCAGCGTAGAGCCGGGGATGAACACTGAAGCTTTCTTT; CDR3aa: CASSVEPGMNTEAFF
d_gene: TRBD1; j_gene: TRBJ2-7; abundance: few; v_gene: TRBV6-1; CDR3nt: TGTGCCAGCAACTCAGTTACAGGGGCAAGCTACGAGCAGTACTTC; CDR3aa: CASNSVTGASYEQYF
d_gene: TRBD2; j_gene: TRBJ2-5; abundance: NA; v_gene: TRBV6-6; CDR3nt: TGTGCCAGCAGTTACCCAGCGGGAGAAGAGACCCAGTACTTC; CDR3aa: CASSYPAGEETQYF
d_gene: NA; j_gene: TRBJ1-6; abundance: NA; v_gene: TRBV6-6; CDR3nt: TGTGCCAGCAGTTACAGGGGTAATTCACCCCTCCACTTT; CDR3aa: CASSYRGNSPLHF
d_gene: NA; j_gene: TRBJ2-1; abundance: few; v_gene: TRBV11-3; CDR3nt: TGTGCCAGCAGCTTAGACGCGGAAACCTACAATGAGCAGTTCTTC; CDR3aa: CASSLDAETYNEQFF
d_gene: TRBD2; j_gene: TRBJ2-3; abundance: NA; v_gene: TRBV4-1; CDR3nt: TGCGCCAGCAGCCAATCCAGCGGGAGAATTTCAGATACGCAGTATTTT; CDR3aa: CASSQSSGRISDTQYF
d_gene: NA; j_gene: TRBJ2-6; abundance: few; v_gene: TRBV27; CDR3nt: TGTGCCAGCAGTCCGCTCGGGGGACGGAAGAGCTCTGGGGCCAACGTCCTGACTTTC; CDR3aa: CASSPLGGRKSSGANVLTF
d_gene: TRBD2; j_gene: TRBJ2-1; abundance: NA; v_gene: TRBV7-9; CDR3nt: TGTGCCAGCAGCTTAAGGGGACTAAATGAGCAGTTCTTC; CDR3aa: CASSLRGLNEQFF
d_gene: TRBD1; j_gene: TRBJ2-5; abundance: few; v_gene: TRBV15; CDR3nt: TGTGCCACCAGCAGAGTGGGGGTAGGACAGGGGGCGCGGGAGACCCAGTACTTC; CDR3aa: CATSRVGVGQGARETQYF
d_gene: NA; j_gene: TRBJ1-5; abundance: many; v_gene: TRBV21-1; CDR3nt: TGTGCCACCGCCCTGCTGCTGGCTTGGGTGGAGGGCAATCAGCCCCAGCATTTT; CDR3aa: CATALLLAWVEGNQPQHF
d_gene: TRBD1; j_gene: TRBJ2-7; abundance: NA; v_gene: TRBV18; CDR3nt: TGTGCCAGCTCAAAACTCCCGGGACAGGTATACGAGCAGTACTTC; CDR3aa: CASSKLPGQVYEQYF
d_gene: NA; j_gene: TRBJ1-2; abundance: once; v_gene: TRBV11-2; CDR3nt: TGTGCCAGCAGCTTAAAGTGGAGTGCGAGCGCACTATGGCCCACCTTC; CDR3aa: CASSLKWSASALWPTF
d_gene: TRBD1; j_gene: TRBJ2-3; abundance: NA; v_gene: TRBV29-1; CDR3nt: TGCAGCGTTGAGCAGGGGGCTGGGGATACGCAGTATTTT; CDR3aa: CSVEQGAGDTQYF
d_gene: NA; j_gene: TRBJ2-7; abundance: NA; v_gene: TRBV28; CDR3nt: TGTGCCAGCAGTTCCCTGTACGAGCAGTACTTC; CDR3aa: CASSSLYEQYF
d_gene: NA; j_gene: TRBJ1-4; abundance: NA; v_gene: TRBV29-1; CDR3nt: TGCAGCGTTGCCAGATCAACTAATGAAAAACTGTTTTTT; CDR3aa: CSVARSTNEKLFF
d_gene: TRBD2; j_gene: TRBJ2-7; abundance: few; v_gene: TRBV27; CDR3nt: TGTGCCAGCAGTTGGACTAGCGGGGGGTTCTACGAGCAGTACTTC; CDR3aa: CASSWTSGGFYEQYF
d_gene: TRBD1; j_gene: TRBJ2-1; abundance: NA; v_gene: TRBV10-2; CDR3nt: TGCGCCAGCAGTCTAGCCGGGACAGGGCAGGGCAATGAGCAGTTCTTC; CDR3aa: CASSLAGTGQGNEQFF
d_gene: NA; j_gene: TRBJ1-1; abundance: NA; v_gene: TRBV7-2; CDR3nt: TGTGCCAGCAGCTTGAACAGGGTTGATGCTTTCTTT; CDR3aa: CASSLNRVDAFF
d_gene: TRBD1; j_gene: TRBJ1-1; abundance: NA; v_gene: TRBV6-5; CDR3nt: TGTGCCAGCAGTCAAGGGACAGGTCTGGCTTTCTTT; CDR3aa: CASSQGTGLAFF
d_gene: NA; j_gene: TRBJ2-3; abundance: NA; v_gene: TRBV19; CDR3nt: TGTGCCAGTAATCTAGGGGGAGATACGCAGTATTTT; CDR3aa: CASNLGGDTQYF
d_gene: NA; j_gene: TRBJ2-2; abundance: once; v_gene: TRBV27; CDR3nt: TGTGCCAGCAGACAGGGCGCGAACACCGGGGAGCTGTTTTTT; CDR3aa: CASRQGANTGELFF
d_gene: TRBD1; j_gene: TRBJ1-5; abundance: few; v_gene: TRBV19; CDR3nt: TGTGCCAGTAGTACCGACAGGGGGCAGGATCAGCCCCAGCATTTT; CDR3aa: CASSTDRGQDQPQHF
d_gene: NA; j_gene: TRBJ2-7; abundance: few; v_gene: TRBV13; CDR3nt: TGTGCCAGCAGCTCCTTATTAGCGGAAATTGGATACGAGCAGTACTTC; CDR3aa: CASSSLLAEIGYEQYF
d_gene: NA; j_gene: TRBJ2-7; abundance: few; v_gene: TRBV6-1; CDR3nt: TGTGCCAGCAGTGTTGGGAGGTTCTACGAGCAGTACTTC; CDR3aa: CASSVGRFYEQYF
d_gene: TRBD2; j_gene: TRBJ2-1; abundance: few; v_gene: TRBV19; CDR3nt: TGTGCCAGTAGTATAGGGACTAGCGGGAGTTTCCCCCATGAGCAGTTCTTC; CDR3aa: CASSIGTSGSFPHEQFF